This is a list of T cell receptor beta chains from one sample in a study of blood T cell repertoires in COVID-19. Clones were read by immunoSEQ multiplex PCR, and TCRdb kept only the in-frame ones, dropping some. This table holds roughly 100,000 clones, approximately 80% found once. Sequences were obtained from peripheral blood. The receptors originated from a woman in her seventies with acute or convalescent COVID-19. The CDR3 runs from the conserved cysteine through the conserved F or W. D genes are given only for firm matches. Some rows mark clone size as missing; the rest say once, few, many or name a class of expanded clone.

v_call	j_call	d_call	clone_size	cdr3_nt	cdr3_aa
TRBV6-6	TRBJ2-7	-	-	TGTGCCAGCAGTTACACTCGGGGGACCTACGAGCAGTACTTC	CASSYTRGTYEQYF
TRBV4-2	TRBJ2-1	TRBD2	-	TGTGCCAGCAGCCAAGCGGCTAGCGGGAACAATGAGCAGTTCTTC	CASSQAASGNNEQFF
TRBV2	TRBJ2-5	-	once	TGTGCCAGCAATATACTGGGACATAAAGAGACCCAGTACTTC	CASNILGHKETQYF
TRBV12-3/TRBV12-4	TRBJ1-5	TRBD1	few	TGTGCCAGCAATACAGGGGTAGGGCAGCCCCAGCATTTT	CASNTGVGQPQHF
TRBV30	TRBJ1-2	TRBD1	once	TGTGCCTGGACACTCCCTATACAGGGGTCCTATGGCTACACCTTC	CAWTLPIQGSYGYTF
TRBV14	TRBJ1-2	-	-	TGTGCCAGCAGCCGCAGGGAATCCCGATTGTATGGCTACACCTTC	CASSRRESRLYGYTF
TRBV5-4	TRBJ2-2	TRBD1	-	TGTGCCAGCAGCACTACAGGGGGAGCCGGGGAGCTGTTTTTT	CASSTTGGAGELFF
TRBV28	TRBJ1-6	TRBD1	-	TGTGCCAGCAGGCCCCTCGGACAGGGAGATAATTCACCCCTCCACTTT	CASRPLGQGDNSPLHF
TRBV20-1	TRBJ2-1	TRBD2	many	TGCAGTGCTAGTTATCTAGCGGGCAAAGGGGGGAATGAGCAGTTCTTC	CSASYLAGKGGNEQFF
TRBV4-3	TRBJ1-5	TRBD1	-	TGCGCCAGCAGCCAAGATCAGGGGGGCAATCAGCCCCAGCATTTT	CASSQDQGGNQPQHF
TRBV19	TRBJ1-1	-	-	TGTGCCAGTACCCTCGGCGGGACTGAAGCTTTCTTT	CASTLGGTEAFF
TRBV4-3	TRBJ2-2	TRBD1	-	TGCGCCAGCAGCAACCGGGACAGGGGCACCGGGGAGCTGTTTTTT	CASSNRDRGTGELFF
TRBV9	TRBJ1-5	TRBD1	-	TGTGCCAGCAGCGGACAGGGTGATAGCAATCAGCCCCAGCATTTT	CASSGQGDSNQPQHF